Each of the 10 T cell receptor beta chains below was sequenced from the same sample in a study of cytomegalovirus exposure and HLA in healthy donors. A multiplex PCR was run with 60 Vbeta primers and 13 Jbeta primers. Clones were sequenced by immunoSEQ multiplex PCR, and TCRdb holds only the in-frame ones, with some missing. The table lists 150,000 to 200,000 clones, around 81% of them singletons, with approximately 1% in the top ten. Sequences were obtained from PBMCs. These receptors were obtained from a woman aged 40 to 55 in good health and CMV-seronegative.

The chain combines TRBV10-3 with TRBJ1-1, with 12 nucleotides matching TRBD1. Germline V CDR1 and CDR2: ENHRY, SYGVKD. The ends lost 6 bases at V and 0 bases at J; junction bases unmatched: 5. The CDR3 runs to 16 residues. CDR3 DNA sequence: TGTGCCATCAGAGCTGGGACAGGGGGCATGAACACTGAAGCTTTCTTT. This codes for CAIRAGTGGMNTEAFF.

V gene TRBV2 combines with J gene TRBJ2-2; 12 positions agree with TRBD2. The V gene end was trimmed by 11 bases and the J gene end by 4 bases; junction bases not matched to a gene: 11. The germline V gene has CDR1 SNHLY and CDR2 FYNNEI. The CDR3 totals 16 residues. The CDR3 sequence is CAGASGRAPSTGELFF. For the CDR3, the DNA is TGTGCCGGAGCTAGCGGGAGGGCCCCTAGCACCGGGGAGCTGTTTTTT.

The chain carries TRBV29-1 and TRBJ2-3; maybe TRBD2 (7 bases). The V and J ends lost 7 bases and 2 bases respectively, with 16 bases between them. Germline loops: CDR1 SQVTM, CDR2 ANQGSEA. This CDR3 region has 14 residues. The CDR3 DNA is TGCAGCGGGGGAGGGGGGGACTTCACAGATACGCAGTATTTT. Amino acids: CSGGGGDFTDTQYF.

This chain connects TRBV13 to TRBJ2-3, with 12 positions matching TRBD2. The CDR3 loop spans 16 amino acids. Germline CDR1 PRHDT, CDR2 FYEKMQ (reference sequence). V lost 4 bases to trimming and J lost 2 bases; unmatched junction nucleotides: 4. The CDR3 is CASSSRTSGITDTQYF. The CDR3 coding sequence is TGTGCCAGCAGCTCTCGGACTAGCGGGATCACAGATACGCAGTATTTT.

The rearrangement links TRBV5-1 to TRBJ2-2, with D maybe TRBD1 (6 bases). This CDR3 spans 15 amino acids. The ends were cut back, 0 bases at V and 0 bases at J, with 6 bases in the middle. CDR1 and CDR2 (germline): SGHRS, YFSETQ. This CDR3 reads CASSLEGANTGELFF. DNA for the CDR3: TGCGCCAGCAGCTTGGAGGGGGCGAACACCGGGGAGCTGTTTTTT.

The rearrangement uses TRBV6-5 and TRBJ1-4; 7 bases fit TRBD1. The CDR3 spans 15 residues. V lost 4 bases to trimming and J lost 7 bases; unmatched junction nucleotides: 9. Germline CDR1 is MNHEY and CDR2 is SVGAGI. The CDR3, as DNA: TGTGCCAGCAGTTCAGCACCGGGACAGCGTGAAAAACTGTTTTTT. It translates to CASSSAPGQREKLFF.

V usage is TRBV5-6 and J usage is TRBJ1-1; no clear D gene. This CDR3 has 13 amino acids. Trimming left V 2 bases short and J 2 bases short, with 7 bases between. CDR1 SGHDT and CDR2 YYEEEE come from the germline V gene. The CDR3 is CASSLDSNTEAFF. CDR3 DNA: TGTGCCAGCAGCTTAGACTCAAACACTGAAGCTTTCTTT.

This clone was observed a few times. V and J are TRBV6-1 and TRBJ2-2; 13 nucleotides match TRBD2. The V gene end was trimmed by 3 bases and the J gene end by 3 bases; junction bases not matched to a gene: 7. CDR3 length: 18 residues. The germline gives CDR1 MNHNS, CDR2 SASEGT. The chain's CDR3 is CASSDRLAGGGYTGELFF. The DNA of the CDR3 is TGTGCCAGCAGTGATAGACTAGCGGGAGGTGGGTACACCGGGGAGCTGTTTTTT.

This clone showed up just once. The genes are TRBV5-1 and TRBJ2-7, with D unclear. The CDR3 contains 14 residues. Germline V lookup: CDR1 SGHRS, CDR2 YFSETQ. V was trimmed by 5 bases and J by 0 bases, leaving 12 bases between them. Here the CDR3 reads CASRRLSSSYEQYF. CDR3 DNA: TGCGCCAGCAGACGACTGTCCAGCTCCTACGAGCAGTACTTC.

A few counts support this clone. The rearrangement joins TRBV20-1 to TRBJ2-1, with D possibly matching TRBD1 (5 bases). CDR3 length: 11 amino acids. Per germline, CDR1 DFQATT and CDR2 SNEGSKA (reference sequence). The V end was cut by 6 bases, the J end by 9 bases, with 12 bases between. This CDR3 reads CSASLQGEQFF. The CDR3 coding sequence is TGCAGTGCCAGCCTCCAGGGTGAGCAGTTCTTC.